The 10 T cell receptor beta chains below all came from one sample that was sequenced in a study of blood T cell repertoires in COVID-19 (dated by TCRdb to about 2020). Library preparation employed the immunoSEQ multiplex PCR assay. TCRdb provides this immuneACCESS table in a form limited to in-frame rearrangements. Some clones are lacking; in checked studies, under half of them reflect an unresolved V gene, and why the rest are absent is not known. This sample is represented by some 29,000 clones; around 85% of them were singletons. About 29% of the sample goes to the ten largest clones. The sequencing input was peripheral blood. The receptors were sampled from an elderly woman with COVID-19, enrolled during active disease.

J is TRBJ1-6 and V is TRBV10-2; TRBD1 matches 8 bases. The CDR3 sequence is 14 residues long. V dropped 5 bases and J dropped 9; count of bases not matched to a gene: 6. Germline assignment: CDR1 WSHSY and CDR2 SAAADI. CDR3 DNA: TGCGCCAGCAGTCTGACAGGGGCAGGTTCACCCCTCCACTTT. Amino acid sequence: CASSLTGAGSPLHF.

The J gene is TRBJ2-7, the V gene TRBV7-2; D might be TRBD1 (6 bases). Germline CDR1 SGHTA, CDR2 FQGNSA. Trimming pared 3 bases from V and 5 bases from J, leaving 14 bases between. The CDR3 length is 14 residues. The CDR3 is CASSLETGRDEQYF. CDR3 in DNA: TGTGCCAGCAGCTTGGAAACAGGGCGCGACGAGCAGTACTTC.

The J gene is TRBJ2-1, the V gene TRBV18; 9 positions agree with TRBD1. The V gene's germline CDR1 is KGHSH and CDR2 LQKENI. The J segment lost 5 bases and the V segment lost 3 bases, leaving 11 bases of the junction unmatched. The CDR3 contains 17 residues. CDR3 coding DNA: TGTGCCAGCTCACCGTATACCGGGACAGGGATACACAATGAGCAGTTCTTC. This codes for CASSPYTGTGIHNEQFF.

The rearrangement uses TRBV5-1 and TRBJ1-2; TRBD1 matches 9 bases. The CDR3 runs to 13 residues. Germline assignment: CDR1 SGHRS and CDR2 YFSETQ. The junction had 11 bases not matched to a gene; V was cut back by 10 bases and J by 7 bases. DNA of the CDR3: TGCGCCTCCCACGGGACAGGGTCTGGTGGCTACACCTTC. Translating gives CASHGTGSGGYTF.

This clone has a single count. The chain links TRBV30 to TRBJ1-1; 7 nucleotides align to TRBD1. V lost 0 bases, J lost 4 bases, and 2 bases stayed unmatched. This CDR3 has 13 residues. Germline V CDR1 and CDR2: GTSNPN, SVGIG (reference sequence). CDR3 sequence reads: CAWSVQGITEAFF. CDR3 nucleotide sequence: TGTGCCTGGAGTGTACAGGGGATCACTGAAGCTTTCTTT.

This chain connects TRBV27 to TRBJ2-2, with TRBD2 as a possible D gene (5 bases). The germline CDR1 and CDR2 sequences are MNHEY and SMNVEV (reference sequence). V gave up 4 bases and J gave up 6 bases, with 15 bases separating them. The CDR3 extends over 15 amino acids. The CDR3, as DNA: TGTGCCAGCAGTTCTCGGACTGGGCCCCCCGGGGAGCTGTTTTTT. Protein: CASSSRTGPPGELFF.

The J gene is TRBJ2-7, the V gene TRBV3-1 (or the pseudogene TRBV3-2), with 7 bases that match TRBD1. This CDR3 region has 15 residues. Germline V lookup: CDR1 LGHDT, CDR2 YNNKEL (reference sequence). V gave up 2 bases and J gave up 2 bases; unmatched junction bases: 6. The CDR3 bases are TGTGCCAGCAGCCAAATAGGGGACAGAGCCTACGAGCAGTACTTC. It is translated as CASSQIGDRAYEQYF.

CDR3 DNA: TGTGCCAGCAAGGGGGATAGCGCGAACACTGAAGCTTTCTTT. Translating it yields CASKGDSANTEAFF. This chain links TRBV5-4 with TRBJ1-1; possible D gene TRBD1, 6 bases. Germline CDR1 reads SGHNT; CDR2 reads YYREEE (reference sequence). The V end lost 6 bases, the J end lost 1 base, and 13 bases lay between the germline ends. CDR3 length: 14 amino acids.

The rearrangement uses TRBV27 and TRBJ1-1; D possibly corresponds to TRBD1 (5 bases). The CDR3 has 13 residues. The V end was cut by 6 bases, the J end by 4 bases, with 12 bases between. CDR1 and CDR2 from the germline V gene are MNHEY and SMNVEV (reference sequence). CDR3 amino acids: CASRAAGGTEAFF. CDR3 bases: TGTGCCAGCAGGGCGGCCGGGGGCACTGAAGCTTTCTTT.

The CDR3 sequence: CASSEEGDRDPYSNQPQHF. The CDR3 region has the DNA TGTGCCAGCAGTGAAGAGGGGGACAGGGACCCCTATAGCAATCAGCCCCAGCATTTT. The V and J genes are TRBV6-1 and TRBJ1-5; 9 bases agree with TRBD1. Trimming at V came to 1 base and at J to 0 bases, leaving 10 bases not matched to a gene. This CDR3 has 19 amino acids. Germline V gene sequence: CDR1 MNHNS, CDR2 SASEGT.